Presented here are 28 T cell receptor beta chains from one specimen sequenced in a study of response to subunit inactivated influenza vaccine. TCRdb reanalysed the RT-PCR reads using MiXCR and keeps one entry per CDR3 protein. The sample shows 560,000 or so distinct CDR3 sequences, 7.6% of them seen only once. The sequencing here drew on PBMCs from blood, taken less than 30 months after vaccination. The receptors shown here come from a man between 45 and 75 years old who received an inactivated influenza vaccine.

This chain connects TRBV5-1 to TRBJ2-1; D is possibly TRBD2 (5 bases). In germline, CDR1 is SGHRS, CDR2 YFSETQ. The CDR3 runs 15 residues. The germline V and J ends were trimmed by 0 bases and 3 bases, with 10 bases remaining between them. This chain's CDR3 is CASSLVGEYYNEQFF. The CDR3 DNA is TGCGCCAGCAGCTTGGTGGGAGAGTACTACAATGAGCAGTTCTTC.

CDR3: CASSLDRGGTQYF. The CDR3 bases are TGTGCCAGCAGCTTAGATCGTGGAGGTACGCAGTATTTT. The chain combines TRBV11-2 with TRBJ2-3, with a weak D call TRBD2 (5 bases). V lost 0 bases and J lost 8, with 9 bases in between. CDR1 is SGHAT and CDR2 is FQNNGV in the germline V gene. This CDR3 is built from 13 residues.

The J gene is TRBJ1-5, the V gene TRBV12-3 or TRBV12-4, with TRBD1 matching over 8 bases. This CDR3 spans 15 amino acids. The V gene end was trimmed by 6 bases and the J gene end by 6 bases; junction bases not matched to a gene: 10. CDR3: CASRRTGQLGQPQHF. The CDR3 nucleotides are TGTGCCAGCAGGAGGACAGGGCAGCTTGGTCAGCCCCAGCATTTT.

This clonotype has just a few counts. Written as DNA, the CDR3 is TGCAGTGCTAGAGTCGGGTGGGTGACCTACAATGAGCAGTTCTTC. Amino acid sequence: CSARVGWVTYNEQFF. The genes are TRBV20-1 and TRBJ2-1; no clear D gene. The CDR3 is made up of 15 amino acids. V gave up 1 base and J gave up 2 bases, with 12 bases separating them. Germline CDR1 DFQATT, CDR2 SNEGSKA (reference sequence).

A note on this clonotype: The junction differs from germline at one of its ends, possibly a read error. The chain employs TRBV12-3 or TRBV12-4 and TRBJ1-2; D remains ambiguous. This CDR3 contains 13 residues. CDR3: CASRLDPSGGYTF. The CDR3 nucleotides are TGTGCCAGCAGGTTAGACCCCTCGGGTGGCTACACCTTC.

This clonotype was observed at least ten times. This chain links TRBV9 with TRBJ1-1; D gene uncertain. Germline V CDR1 and CDR2: SGDLS, YYNGEE. The CDR3 is made up of 13 amino acids. V was pared by 0 bases and J by 14 bases, with 17 bases between. The CDR3 nucleotides are TGTGCCAGCAGCGTAGATGTCAGCTCTCGAAACTTCTTT. This codes for CASSVDVSSRNFF.

This clonotype occurred a few times. The gene calls are TRBV29-1 and TRBJ2-2; no clear D. The length of the CDR3 is 15 residues. CDR1 and CDR2 from the germline V gene are SQVTM and ANQGSEA. Trimming stripped 5 bases from V and 3 bases from J, with 16 bases between. The CDR3: CSVQPRGTHTGELFF. CDR3 nucleotides: TGCAGCGTTCAACCGCGCGGAACCCACACCGGGGAGCTGTTTTTT.

This clonotype was counted a few times. The chain is built from TRBV4-1 and TRBJ2-3; 8 nucleotides align to TRBD1. V was clipped by 3 bases and J by 0 bases; unmatched bases: 5. Germline CDR1 reads MGHRA; CDR2 reads YSYEKL. This CDR3 region has 16 residues. As DNA, the CDR3 is TGCGCCAGCAGCCAGGCCCGGACAGGGAGCACAGATACGCAGTATTTT. It codes for CASSQARTGSTDTQYF.

In this sample, this clonotype turned up a few times. The V call is TRBV6-1, the J call TRBJ2-1; the match to TRBD1 covers 9 bases. This CDR3 has 16 residues. Germline CDR1 and CDR2: MNHNS and SASEGT. The junction had 8 bases not matched to a gene; V was cut back by 8 bases and J by 0 bases. The CDR3 region is CASGRGTGRSYNEQFF. The CDR3 DNA reads as TGTGCCAGCGGAAGGGGGACAGGGCGCTCCTACAATGAGCAGTTCTTC.

This clonotype was picked up a small number of times. The genes are TRBV20-1 and TRBJ2-7, with 12 nucleotides matching TRBD2. This CDR3 is built from 14 residues. Unmatched junction bases numbered 3, after V lost 5 bases and J lost 1 base. Germline-derived CDR1 and CDR2 are DFQATT and SNEGSKA (reference sequence). The CDR3 DNA sequence: TGCAGTGCTCCTGGACTAGCGGGATCCTACGAGCAGTACTTC. Its translation: CSAPGLAGSYEQYF.

This clonotype was detected many times. The CDR3 sequence is CASSRQGRVTEAFF. The CDR3 bases are TGTGCCAGCAGTAGACAGGGGCGGGTCACTGAAGCTTTCTTT. This sequence joins TRBV6-1 and TRBJ1-1; TRBD1 matches at 8 bases. Germline trimming cut 5 bases from V and 4 bases from J; bases unmatched to any gene: 6. Germline V lookup: CDR1 MNHNS, CDR2 SASEGT. CDR3 length: 14 amino acids.

This clonotype was seen ten or more times. The chain recombines TRBV18 with TRBJ2-7; D is perhaps TRBD1 (6 bases). This CDR3 comprises 15 residues. CDR1 KGHSH and CDR2 LQKENI come from the germline V gene. Between the trimmed V and J ends, which lost 3 bases and 0 bases, there was a span of 12 bases. The CDR3 reads CASSPIDRISYEQYF. CDR3 DNA sequence: TGTGCCAGCTCACCTATAGACAGGATCTCCTACGAGCAGTACTTC.

This clonotype has ten or more counts. The genes are TRBV29-1 and TRBJ2-1, with 8 bases aligning to TRBD1. Unmatched junction bases numbered 2, after V lost 3 bases and J lost 4 bases. Germline V lookup: CDR1 SQVTM, CDR2 ANQGSEA. This CDR3 comprises 13 residues. CDR3 nucleotide sequence: TGCAGCGTTGAGGGGACAGGTTACAATGAGCAGTTCTTC. This sequence encodes CSVEGTGYNEQFF.

This clonotype has more than one count but fewer than ten. V gene TRBV24-1 combines with J gene TRBJ2-5; TRBD1 matches at 7 bases. V trimming: 4 bases; J trimming: 1 base; junction bases outside the gene matches: 5. The length of the CDR3 is 15 residues. Germline V gene lookup returns CDR1 KGHDR and CDR2 SFDVKD. The CDR3 sequence is CATSEGGGFQETQYF. The DNA for the CDR3 is TGTGCCACCAGTGAAGGGGGCGGTTTCCAAGAGACCCAGTACTTC.

In this sample, this clonotype turned up many times. The chain carries TRBV5-1 and TRBJ1-1; D unresolved. The CDR3 totals 14 residues. Germline-derived CDR1 and CDR2 are SGHRS and YFSETQ. The V end lost 2 bases, the J end lost 0 bases, and 8 bases lay between the germline ends. CDR3 sequence (DNA): TGCGCCAGCAGCTTTGGGCAGTTGAACACTGAAGCTTTCTTT. Residues: CASSFGQLNTEAFF.

At least ten counts were recorded for this clonotype. This chain uses TRBV7-6 with TRBJ2-3; 7 nucleotides align to TRBD2. CDR1 and CDR2 (germline): SGHVS, FNYEAQ. The ends lost 6 bases at V and 4 bases at J; junction bases unmatched: 4. The CDR3 has 13 residues. In DNA, the CDR3 is TGTGCCAGCAGTCGGGGGGTTTCAGATACGCAGTATTTT. Translation: CASSRGVSDTQYF.

This clonotype was observed a few times. The gene calls are TRBV5-4 and TRBJ1-6, with 7 positions matching TRBD1. The junction had 7 bases not matched to a gene; V was cut back by 4 bases and J by 6 bases. Per germline, CDR1 SGHNT and CDR2 YYREEE (reference sequence). The CDR3 spans 15 residues. CDR3 region: CASSEPGTANSPLHF. The CDR3 DNA is TGTGCCAGCAGCGAGCCGGGGACAGCTAATTCACCCCTCCACTTT.

There are a few counts of this clonotype. The genes are TRBV5-4 and TRBJ2-1; D may be TRBD1 (5 bases). Germline loops: CDR1 SGHNT, CDR2 YYREEE (reference sequence). The CDR3 sequence is 12 residues long. The ends were cut back, 5 bases at V and 8 bases at J, with 11 bases in the middle. For the CDR3, the DNA is TGTGCCAGCAGTTCCAGGGCCCATGAGCAGTTCTTC. Translated: CASSSRAHEQFF.

The chain combines TRBV7-8 with TRBJ2-1, with TRBD2 identical over 8 bases. The germline V gene encodes CDR1 SGHVS and CDR2 FQNEAQ. The CDR3 totals 15 residues. With 1 base clipped from V and 6 bases from J, the junction kept 5 bases outside the gene matches. CDR3 residues: CASSLVASGLNEQFF. The CDR3, as DNA: TGTGCCAGCAGCTTAGTGGCTAGCGGGCTCAATGAGCAGTTCTTC.

The chain carries TRBV7-2 and TRBJ2-7; D not resolved. CDR1 is SGHTA and CDR2 is FQGNSA in the germline V gene. V lost 5 bases to trimming and J lost 3 bases, with 11 bases between them. This CDR3 contains 13 residues. The CDR3 loop reads CASSRLANYEQYF. For the CDR3, the DNA is TGTGCCAGCAGCCGACTCGCCAACTACGAGCAGTACTTC.

This clonotype was counted between two and nine times. This rearrangement joins TRBV6-5 to TRBJ2-5; 9 positions agree with TRBD1. Trimming removed 4 bases from V and 3 bases from J; junction bases left unmatched: 3. The germline V gene has CDR1 MNHEY and CDR2 SVGAGI. This CDR3 has 14 amino acids. The CDR3 DNA reads as TGTGCCAGCAGTTCCCGACAGGGGGAAGAGACCCAGTACTTC. Protein: CASSSRQGEETQYF.

This clonotype was picked up a small number of times. Written as DNA, the CDR3 is TGTGCCAGCAGTTACTCCCTAAACGCGAACACCGGGGAGCTGTTTTTT. This gives the protein CASSYSLNANTGELFF. This chain links TRBV6-5 with TRBJ2-2, with no clear D. CDR3 size: 16 residues. Germline V gene data show CDR1 as MNHEY and CDR2 as SVGAGI. V gave up 0 bases and J gave up 0 bases, with 8 bases separating them.

The CDR3 DNA reads as TGTGCCAGCAGCTTAGCGGCTAGCGGGAGCCATGAGCAGTTCTTC. Its protein is CASSLAASGSHEQFF. The chain links TRBV7-2 to TRBJ2-1; 10 bases map to TRBD2. CDR3 length equals 15 residues. Trimming cost V 0 bases and J 8 bases; bases outside gene matches: 4. Germline V lookup: CDR1 SGHTA, CDR2 FQGNSA.

This clonotype has more than one count but fewer than ten. The V and J genes are TRBV20-1 and TRBJ1-1, with TRBD1 matching over 7 bases. The V gene's germline CDR1 is DFQATT and CDR2 SNEGSKA (reference sequence). The CDR3 is 13 amino acids. After removal of 6 bases from V and 1 base from J, the junction contained 5 bases not matched to a gene. The CDR3 DNA is TGCAGTGCAATGGACAGGACGAACACTGAAGCTTTCTTT. It specifies CSAMDRTNTEAFF.

A few counts support this clonotype. The chain joins TRBV7-8 to TRBJ2-7; 7 bases are shared with TRBD1. Trimming took 5 bases from V and 7 from J; bases not matched to a gene: 11. CDR3 length: 14 residues. The germline V gene has CDR1 SGHVS and CDR2 FQNEAQ. CDR3 DNA: TGTGCCAGCAGCACCCGACAGGGCAGGGAGGAGCAGTACTTC. It codes for CASSTRQGREEQYF.

The chain combines TRBV5-4 with TRBJ2-3; tentatively, D is TRBD1 or TRBD2 (5 bases each). The germline V and J ends were trimmed by 4 bases and 4 bases, with 16 bases remaining between them. Germline-derived CDR1 and CDR2 are SGHNT and YYREEE (reference sequence). CDR3 size: 15 residues. This chain's CDR3 is CASSAFNGGADTQYF. CDR3 nucleotide sequence: TGTGCCAGCAGCGCCTTTAATGGGGGTGCAGATACGCAGTATTTT.

The chain has TRBV20-1 and TRBJ1-4; TRBD1 might be the D (5 bases). The CDR3 has 18 amino acids. Trimming left V 1 base short and J 0 bases short, with 18 bases between. The germline CDR1 and CDR2 sequences are DFQATT and SNEGSKA (reference sequence). CDR3 sequence (DNA): TGCAGTGCTAGAGGGTGGGGAGAACAGGAGTCAACTAATGAAAAACTGTTTTTT. Amino acid sequence: CSARGWGEQESTNEKLFF.

This chain uses TRBV5-4 with TRBJ1-1, with D possibly TRBD1 on 6 matching bases. CDR1 and CDR2 (germline): SGHNT, YYREEE (reference sequence). The CDR3 sequence is 16 residues long. V was cut by 6 bases and J by 4 bases, with 22 bases left in between. The CDR3 loop is CASTPGGGSYGTEAFF. DNA for the CDR3: TGTGCCAGCACGCCTGGGGGCGGATCTTACGGCACTGAAGCTTTCTTT.